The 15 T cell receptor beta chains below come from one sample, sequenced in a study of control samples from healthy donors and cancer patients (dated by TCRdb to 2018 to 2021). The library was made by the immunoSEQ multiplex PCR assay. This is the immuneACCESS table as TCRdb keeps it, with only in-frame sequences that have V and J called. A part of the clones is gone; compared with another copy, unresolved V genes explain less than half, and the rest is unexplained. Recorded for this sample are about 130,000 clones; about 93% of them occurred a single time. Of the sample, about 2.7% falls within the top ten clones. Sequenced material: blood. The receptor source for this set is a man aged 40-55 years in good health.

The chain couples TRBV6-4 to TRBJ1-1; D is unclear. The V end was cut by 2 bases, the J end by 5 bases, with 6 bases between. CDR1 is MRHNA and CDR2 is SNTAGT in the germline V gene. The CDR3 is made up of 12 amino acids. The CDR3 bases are TGTGCCAGCAGTGACAGGGAGACTGAAGCTTTCTTT. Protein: CASSDRETEAFF.

The CDR3 region has the DNA TGTGCCATCACGTGGTCCCGGGACGGGGAGCTGTTTTTT. It is translated as CAITWSRDGELFF. The rearrangement uses TRBV10-3 and TRBJ2-2; TRBD2 is a possible D gene (5 bases). Trimming shortened V by 7 bases and J by 7 bases, and 13 bases separated the two germline ends. The CDR3 is 13 amino acids. CDR1 is ENHRY and CDR2 is SYGVKD in the germline V gene.

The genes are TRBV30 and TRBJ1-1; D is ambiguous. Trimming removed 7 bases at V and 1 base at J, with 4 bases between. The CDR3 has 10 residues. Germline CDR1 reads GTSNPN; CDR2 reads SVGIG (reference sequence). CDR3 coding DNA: TGTGCCTCCGAGAACACTGAAGCTTTCTTT. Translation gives CASENTEAFF.

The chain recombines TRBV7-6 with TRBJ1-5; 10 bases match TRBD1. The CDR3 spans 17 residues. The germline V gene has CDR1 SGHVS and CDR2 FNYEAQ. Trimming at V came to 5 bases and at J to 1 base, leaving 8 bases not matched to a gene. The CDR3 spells CASSPRQGAKSNQPQHF. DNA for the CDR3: TGTGCCAGCAGCCCGAGACAGGGGGCGAAGAGCAATCAGCCCCAGCATTTT.

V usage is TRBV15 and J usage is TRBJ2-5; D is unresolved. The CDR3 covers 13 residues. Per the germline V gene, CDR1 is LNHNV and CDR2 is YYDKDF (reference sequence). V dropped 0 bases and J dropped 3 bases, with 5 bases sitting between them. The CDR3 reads CATSRDRKETQYF. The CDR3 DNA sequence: TGTGCCACCAGCAGAGACCGGAAAGAGACCCAGTACTTC. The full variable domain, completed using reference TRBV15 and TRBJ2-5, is DAMVIQNPRYQVTQFGKPVTLSCSQTLNHNVMYWYQQKSSQAPKLLFHYYDKDFNNEADTPDNFQSRRPNTSFCFLDIRSPGLGDTAMYLCATSRDRKETQYFGPGTRLLVL.

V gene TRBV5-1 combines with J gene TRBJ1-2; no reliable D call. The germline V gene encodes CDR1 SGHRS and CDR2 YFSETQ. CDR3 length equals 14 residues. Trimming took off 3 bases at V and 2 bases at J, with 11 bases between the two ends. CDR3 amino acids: CASSSGNSNYGYTF. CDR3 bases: TGCGCCAGCAGCTCCGGGAACAGCAACTATGGCTACACCTTC.

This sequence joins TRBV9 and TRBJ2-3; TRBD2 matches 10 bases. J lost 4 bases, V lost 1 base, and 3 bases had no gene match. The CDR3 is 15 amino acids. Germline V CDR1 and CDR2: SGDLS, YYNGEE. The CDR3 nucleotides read TGTGCCAGCAGCGTAACTAGCGGGGCATCAGATACGCAGTATTTT. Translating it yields CASSVTSGASDTQYF.

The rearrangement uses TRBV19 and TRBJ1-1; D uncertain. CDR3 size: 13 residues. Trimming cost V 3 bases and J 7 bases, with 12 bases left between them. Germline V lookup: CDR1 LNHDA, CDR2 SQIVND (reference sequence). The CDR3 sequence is CASSITLRGEAFF. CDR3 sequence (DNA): TGTGCCAGTAGTATCACCCTCCGTGGTGAAGCTTTCTTT.

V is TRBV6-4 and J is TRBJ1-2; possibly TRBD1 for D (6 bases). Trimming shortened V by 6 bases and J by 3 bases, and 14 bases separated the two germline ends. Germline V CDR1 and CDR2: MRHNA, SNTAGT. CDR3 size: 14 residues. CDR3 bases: TGTGCCAGCAGCAGGGACACTTCCGACTATGGCTACACCTTC. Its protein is CASSRDTSDYGYTF.

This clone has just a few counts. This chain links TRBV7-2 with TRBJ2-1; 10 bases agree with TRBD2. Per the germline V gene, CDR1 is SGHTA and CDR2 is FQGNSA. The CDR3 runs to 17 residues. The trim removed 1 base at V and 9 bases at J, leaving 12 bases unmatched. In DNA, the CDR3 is TGTGCCAGCAGCTTAGTCAGCGGGGGGGTTATTGGTGGTGAGCAGTTCTTC. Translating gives CASSLVSGGVIGGEQFF. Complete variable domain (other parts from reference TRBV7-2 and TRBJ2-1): GAGVSQSPSNKVTEKGKDVELRCDPISGHTALYWYRQSLGQGLEFLIYFQGNSAPDKSGLPSDRFSAERTGGSVSTLTIQRTQQEDSAVYLCASSLVSGGVIGGEQFFGPGTRLTVL.

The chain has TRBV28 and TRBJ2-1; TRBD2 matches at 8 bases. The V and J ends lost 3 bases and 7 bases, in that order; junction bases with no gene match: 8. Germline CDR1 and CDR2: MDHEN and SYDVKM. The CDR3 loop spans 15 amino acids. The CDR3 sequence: CASSFGTSSRNEQFF. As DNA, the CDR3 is TGTGCCAGCAGTTTCGGGACTAGTTCGCGGAATGAGCAGTTCTTC.

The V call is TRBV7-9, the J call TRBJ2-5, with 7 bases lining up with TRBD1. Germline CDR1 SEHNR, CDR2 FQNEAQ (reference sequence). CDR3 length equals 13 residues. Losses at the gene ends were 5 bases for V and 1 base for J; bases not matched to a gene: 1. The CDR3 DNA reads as TGTGCCAGCAGCGGGGACAGCCAAGAGACCCAGTACTTC. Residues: CASSGDSQETQYF.

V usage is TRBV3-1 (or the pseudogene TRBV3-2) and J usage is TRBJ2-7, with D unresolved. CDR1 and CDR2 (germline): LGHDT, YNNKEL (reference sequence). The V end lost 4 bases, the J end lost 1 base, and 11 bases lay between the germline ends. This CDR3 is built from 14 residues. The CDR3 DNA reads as TGTGCCAGCAGCCGCCTGGACGGTTCCTACGAGCAGTACTTC. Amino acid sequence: CASSRLDGSYEQYF.

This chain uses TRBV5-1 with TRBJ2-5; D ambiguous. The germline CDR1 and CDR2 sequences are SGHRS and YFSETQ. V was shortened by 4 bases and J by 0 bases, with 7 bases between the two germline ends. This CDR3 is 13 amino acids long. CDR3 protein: CASSRPYQETQYF. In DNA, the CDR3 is TGCGCCAGCAGCAGGCCGTACCAAGAGACCCAGTACTTC.

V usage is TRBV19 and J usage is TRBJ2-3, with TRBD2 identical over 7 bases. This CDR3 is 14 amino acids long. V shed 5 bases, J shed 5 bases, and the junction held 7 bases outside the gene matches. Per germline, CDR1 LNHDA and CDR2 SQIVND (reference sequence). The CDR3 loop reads CASSAGTKGDTQYF. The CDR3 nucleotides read TGTGCCAGTAGTGCGGGGACTAAGGGAGATACGCAGTATTTT.